This record looks at one TCR beta chain sequence and its context. 60 Vbeta and 13 Jbeta primers were used in PCR. The assay was immunoSEQ multiplex PCR, and TCRdb's table has in-frame clones only and misses some. The sample has some 130,000 clones; about two thirds are singletons. This record comes from a study of cytomegalovirus exposure and HLA in healthy donors. The CDR3 covers 11 residues. Deletions cut 11 bases from V and 4 bases from J, with 11 bases between. Germline values: CDR1 MNHNS, CDR2 SASEGT. This sequence joins TRBV6-1 and TRBJ1-2; possibly TRBD1 for D (6 bases). The source material was PBMCs. The receptor's source is an older woman in good health and CMV-seropositive. The CDR3: CASTGAYGYTF. CDR3 bases: TGTGCCTCGACAGGAGCCTATGGCTACACCTTC.